The clone carrying this TCR beta chain was detected a few times. The data were obtained in a study of T cells after yellow fever vaccination. TCRdb re-called the 5' RACE reads with MiXCR, one entry per CDR3 protein. The table lists around 600,000 distinct CDR3 sequences, around 12% of them singletons. This CDR3 spans 13 amino acids. CDR1 is SQVTM and CDR2 is ANQGSEA in the germline V gene. V was shortened by 1 base and J by 2 bases, with 8 bases between the two germline ends. This chain joins TRBV29-1 and TRBJ1-2, with D hard to call. The specimen was PBMCs, collected on the day of the yellow fever booster vaccination. This clonotype was sampled from a young man who received the YFV17D yellow fever vaccine. CDR3 nucleotide sequence: TGCAGCGTTGAAGGACGGCCGAACTATGGCTACACCTTC. This sequence encodes CSVEGRPNYGYTF.